The T cell receptor beta chain under discussion was sequenced for a study of shared clonotypes between healthy human individuals. Study findings and constraints: Deeper or shallower sequencing was expected to change how clonotypes are shared among donors.

The assay was immunoSEQ multiplex PCR, and TCRdb's table has in-frame clones only and misses some. The sample has some 2,100,000 clones, nearly 97% seen once. As to this clone: The antigen is not known. Other DNA sequences in this specimen translate into the identical CDR3.

The germline CDR1 and CDR2 sequences are SGHTA and FQGNSA. Trimming left V 1 base short and J 0 bases short, with 6 bases between. CDR3 length: 15 residues. This sequence joins TRBV7-2 and TRBJ2-2, with D perhaps TRBD2 (6 bases). This clonotype was sampled from a man between 18 and 35 years old in good health. Material for sequencing was naive CD4+ T cells sorted from blood. Documented subset: CD45RA+ positively selected. The DNA of the CDR3 is TGTGCCAGCAGCTTAGGACTAGCGAACACCGGGGAGCTGTTTTTT. Protein sequence: CASSLGLANTGELFF.